This record looks at one TCR beta chain sequence and its context. Its antigen is currently unknown. Constant-segment primers served in 5'RACE that generated TCR alpha and TCR beta cDNA libraries bearing sample barcodes and UMIs. TCRdb reanalysed the 5' RACE reads using MiXCR and keeps one entry per CDR3 protein. The table records about 400,000 distinct CDR3 sequences, around a sixth of them present only once. These data are taken from a study of T-cell memory formation after mild COVID-19. Study results and limitations: Among clones peaking at day 37 in the second wave, SARS-CoV-2 specificity remained unconfirmed.

This clonotype was obtained from a man between 18 and 29 years old who had mild COVID-19 (a few samples of this study predate the infection). Cell type and time point are not known. Input material: PBMCs or a T cell subset sorted from them (not recorded which).

The CDR3 DNA reads as TGTGCCATTACTAACCGGGACAGGAGCACAGATACGCAGTATTTT. Translation gives CAITNRDRSTDTQYF. The chain uses TRBV6-2 or TRBV6-3 and TRBJ2-3, with TRBD1 matching over 8 bases. Per the germline V gene, CDR1 is MNHEY and CDR2 is SVGEGT. The J segment lost 0 bases and the V segment lost 10 bases, leaving 9 bases of the junction unmatched. The CDR3 is made up of 15 amino acids.